Listed below are T cell receptor beta chains from one sample, sequenced in a study of T cells in Graves' hyperthyroidism and ophthalmopathy. A single record per CDR3 protein comes from TCRdb applying MiXCR to the multiplex PCR reads. The sample contains about 560,000 distinct CDR3 sequences, over 15% of which appear only once. The source material was blood. These receptor sequences come from a woman between 18 and 29 years old with Graves' hyperthyroidism. CDR3s include the opening cysteine and the closing phenylalanine or tryptophan. The D gene is left open where the match is weak. A clone size is listed for some rows: how often the clone was seen (once, few, many), or a class if it is expanded.

d_gene,abundance,v_gene,j_gene,CDR3nt,CDR3aa
TRBD2,few,TRBV5-1,TRBJ2-1,TGCGCCAGCAGCCCCGTGGGGACTAGCAGGAATGAGCAGTTCTTC,CASSPVGTSRNEQFF
.,many,TRBV2,TRBJ2-5,TGTGCCAGCAGTGAAAGTCAGGTCCCTACGGAGACCCAGTACTTC,CASSESQVPTETQYF
TRBD2,.,TRBV5-1,TRBJ2-2,TGCGCCAGCAGCTTGGCTGTGACTAGCGGGAGAGGAACCGGGGAGCTGTTTTTT,CASSLAVTSGRGTGELFF
TRBD2,.,TRBV20-1,TRBJ2-5,TGCAGTGCTAGGCCACCGGGACTAGCAAGGGAGACCCAGTACTTC,CSARPPGLARETQYF
.,few,TRBV4-3,TRBJ2-7,TGCGCCAGCAGCCAAGGGTACTCCTACGAGCAGTACTTC,CASSQGYSYEQYF
TRBD2,many,TRBV20-1,TRBJ2-1,TGCAGTGCTACGGGACTAGCGGACTACAATGAGCAGTTCTTC,CSATGLADYNEQFF
TRBD1,few,TRBV5-6,TRBJ2-2,TGTGCCAGCAGCTCGACAGGGGAGAGCACCGGGGAGCTGTTTTTT,CASSSTGESTGELFF
.,.,TRBV20-1,TRBJ1-5,TGCAGTCTAAGTAAGGTGAATCAGCCCCAGCATTTT,CSLSKVNQPQHF
TRBD1,many,TRBV27,TRBJ2-5,TGTGCCAGCAGTTTCTACCGGGACAGGGGTTTGCAGACCCAGTACTTC,CASSFYRDRGLQTQYF
.,few,TRBV12-3/TRBV12-4,TRBJ2-1,TGTGCCAGCATCCCTCAGACAGAGCAGTTCTTC,CASIPQTEQFF
.,many,TRBV7-2,TRBJ1-1,TGTGCCAGCAGCTTAGCTCTGTTTGGGAACACTGAAGCTTTCTTT,CASSLALFGNTEAFF
.,few,TRBV12-3/TRBV12-4,TRBJ2-7,TGTGCCAGCACCTTGTCCCGAGGTGAGCAGTACTTC,CASTLSRGEQYF
TRBD1,many,TRBV12-3/TRBV12-4,TRBJ1-5,TGTGCCAGCAGTTCAGGGGACAGGGTCAGCAATCAGCCCCAGCATTTT,CASSSGDRVSNQPQHF
TRBD1,many,TRBV12-3/TRBV12-4,TRBJ2-2,TGTGCCACCGATGCGGGACAGGGGAACACCGGGGAGCTGTTTTTT,CATDAGQGNTGELFF
.,few,TRBV3-1,TRBJ1-5,TGTGCCAGCAGCCAAGTTTATAGCAATCAGCCCCAGCATTTT,CASSQVYSNQPQHF
TRBD1,many,TRBV20-1,TRBJ1-1,TGCAGTGCTCCCCAGACCGGGACAGCGCGTGAAGCTTTCTTT,CSAPQTGTAREAFF